This T cell receptor (beta chain) stems from a study of blood T cells in healthy people across ages. Using a J-beta primer mix together with a sample-barcoded 5' primer, a second PCR was run for roughly 7 to 12 cycles. A single record per CDR3 protein comes from TCRdb applying MiXCR to the 5' RACE reads. The table has 1.4 million to 1.5 million distinct CDR3 sequences, 35% to 45% seen once. The length of the CDR3 is 15 residues. Germline loops: CDR1 SGHVS, CDR2 FQNEAQ. V trimming: 3 bases; J trimming: 3 bases; junction bases outside the gene matches: 7. The sequenced sample was blood. This sequence was found in a woman younger than 35 in good health. The genes are TRBV7-8 and TRBJ2-7; the match to TRBD2 covers 8 bases. The CDR3 nucleotides read TGTGCCAGCAGCTTCGGCCTAGCGGGTTTCTACGAGCAGTACTTC. Translated: CASSFGLAGFYEQYF.